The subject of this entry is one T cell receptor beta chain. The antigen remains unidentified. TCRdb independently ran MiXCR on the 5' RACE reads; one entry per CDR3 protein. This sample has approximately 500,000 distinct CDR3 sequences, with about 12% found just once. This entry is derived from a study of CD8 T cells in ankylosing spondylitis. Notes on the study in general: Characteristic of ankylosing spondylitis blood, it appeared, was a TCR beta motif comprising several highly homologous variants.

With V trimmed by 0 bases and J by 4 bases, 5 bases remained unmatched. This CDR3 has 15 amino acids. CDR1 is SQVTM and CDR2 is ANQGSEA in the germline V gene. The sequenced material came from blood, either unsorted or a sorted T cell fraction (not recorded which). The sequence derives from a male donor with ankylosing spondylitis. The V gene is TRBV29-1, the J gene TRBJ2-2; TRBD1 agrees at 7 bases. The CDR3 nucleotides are TGCAGCGTTGAAGATAGAGACAGGGCCACCGGGGAGCTGTTTTTT. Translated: CSVEDRDRATGELFF.